This paragraph reports one T cell receptor beta chain. The antigen is undetermined. This sample is part of a study of a mutant IDH1 vaccine in newly diagnosed glioma. At the level of the study: Treated patients, roughly 62% male and 37.5% female, averaged around 40 years of age. Most patients had received both radiotherapy and temozolomide, the prior options being radiotherapy, temozolomide, or both.

Stated time point: baseline, week 1 (first vaccination visit). Sample treatment: pre-vaccination baseline after standard-of-care therapy. The donor cohort comprised cases of new WHO grade 3 or 4 IDH1-mutant, ATRX-lost astrocytoma. Trimming removed 4 bases from V and 6 bases from J; junction bases left unmatched: 7. This CDR3 has 16 residues. Germline CDR1 and CDR2: LGHNA and YSLEER. Using immunoSEQ multiplex PCR, the repertoire was profiled, and TCRdb retains in-frame clones only, with some absent. The repertoire has just under 95,000 clones, around three quarters of them found once; the top ten carry 7.5%. Study-level findings and limits: Shifts in the top peripheral T cell clonotypes seemed unrelated to pseudoprogression.

The chain recombines TRBV4-3 with TRBJ2-1; 12 bases agree with TRBD2. The starting material was PBMCs, obtained from a glioma patient treated with radiotherapy, temozolomide or both. This clonotype was sampled from a man between 35 and 55 years old with glioma. This chain's CDR3 is CASSRSTSGSGNEQFF. As DNA, the CDR3 is TGCGCCAGCAGCCGGTCGACTAGCGGGAGTGGCAATGAGCAGTTCTTC.